Listed here are 20 T cell receptor beta chains from one sample, sequenced in a study of T-cell memory formation after mild COVID-19. TCRdb re-analysed the 5' RACE reads in MiXCR, keeping a single row per CDR3 protein. In the table there are approximately 300,000 distinct CDR3 sequences, about a sixth of which are singletons. Sequencing input: PBMCs or a T cell subset sorted from them (not recorded which). The origin of the receptors is a man between 18 and 29 years old who had mild COVID-19 (a few samples of this study predate the infection). Cell type and time point are not known.

In this sample, this clonotype turned up a few times. This CDR3 reads CASSPSAGYTDTQYF. Here the CDR3 DNA reads TGTGCCAGCTCACCCTCAGCGGGGTACACAGATACGCAGTATTTT. The V and J genes are TRBV18 and TRBJ2-3, with 7 bases aligning to TRBD2. The V and J ends lost 3 bases and 2 bases, in that order; junction bases with no gene match: 5. Germline CDR1 KGHSH, CDR2 LQKENI. The CDR3 covers 15 residues.

CDR3 bases: TGTGCCAGCAGCACCAGGAGTGGGGCCAATGAGCAGTTCTTC. Translation gives CASSTRSGANEQFF. The chain links TRBV11-3 to TRBJ2-1, with D possibly being TRBD1 (5 bases). The germline V gene encodes CDR1 SGHNT and CDR2 YENEEA. This CDR3 comprises 14 residues. V dropped 5 bases and J dropped 6 bases, with 14 bases sitting between them. Full variable domain (remainder filled in from reference TRBV11-3 and TRBJ2-1): EAGVVQSPRYKIIEKKQPVAFWCNPISGHNTLYWYLQNLGQGPELLIRYENEEAVDDSQLPKDRFSAERLKGVDSTLKIQPAELGDSAVYLCASSTRSGANEQFFGPGTRLTVL.

The rearrangement joins TRBV7-9 to TRBJ2-1; a weak D match, TRBD2 (6 bases). Trimming took off 4 bases at V and 7 bases at J, with 11 bases between the two ends. This CDR3 has 13 amino acids. Per the germline V gene, CDR1 is SEHNR and CDR2 is FQNEAQ (reference sequence). The CDR3 is CASSWSEGNEQFF. The DNA for the CDR3 is TGTGCCAGCAGCTGGTCGGAGGGGAATGAGCAGTTCTTC.

This clonotype has only a few counts. The rearrangement links TRBV20-1 to TRBJ2-3; tentative D call: TRBD2 (6 bases). The CDR3 is 14 residues long. With 3 bases removed from V and 1 base from J, the gap between germline ends came to 11 bases. CDR1 is DFQATT, CDR2 SNEGSKA, per germline (reference sequence). DNA for the CDR3: TGCAGTGCTAGCGGGAGACAGCGCACAGATACGCAGTATTTT. Translation gives CSASGRQRTDTQYF.

This clonotype turned up a few times. The rearrangement links TRBV21-1 to TRBJ2-5; the D call of TRBD1 is as the table states it, not checked on the DNA. TRBV21-1 is designated a pseudogene. The CDR3 is 14 amino acids. Here the CDR3 DNA reads TGTGCCAGCCGCTACAGGGGGAGGAAAAAGACCCAGTACTTC. As protein: CASRYRGRKKTQYF.

The sample holds a few counts of this clonotype. This clone may be a read error of a much larger clone one base away. The gene calls are TRBV6-2 or TRBV6-3 and TRBJ2-1; D ambiguous. CDR3 length: 11 residues. Trimming took off 5 bases at V and 4 bases at J, with 3 bases between the two ends. Germline-derived CDR1 and CDR2 are MNHEY and SVGEGT. In DNA form, the CDR3 reads TGTGCCAGCAGTAAATACAATGAGCAGTTCTTC. Translating it yields CASSKYNEQFF.

This clonotype was observed a handful of times. The chain recombines TRBV7-9 with TRBJ1-1, with a possible D match to TRBD1 (6 bases). Deletions cut 5 bases from V and 0 bases from J, with 13 bases between. The CDR3 runs to 15 residues. CDR1 and CDR2 (germline): SEHNR, FQNEAQ (reference sequence). CDR3 sequence: CASSRQASMNTEAFF. In nucleotides, the CDR3 is TGTGCCAGCAGCAGACAGGCTAGCATGAACACTGAAGCTTTCTTT.

This clonotype has a handful of counts. The V call is TRBV9, the J call TRBJ2-3; D gene uncertain. V shed 0 bases and J shed 4 bases, with 3 bases lying between them. Germline-derived CDR1 and CDR2 are SGDLS and YYNGEE. CDR3 length equals 12 residues. The CDR3 coding sequence is TGTGCCAGCAGCGTAGGGGCAGATACGCAGTATTTT. As protein: CASSVGADTQYF.

The chain recombines TRBV10-3 with TRBJ2-3, with 10 bases lining up with TRBD1. Germline V lookup: CDR1 ENHRY, CDR2 SYGVKD. The V and J ends lost 2 bases and 3 bases, in that order; junction bases with no gene match: 2. This CDR3 contains 15 residues. CDR3 nucleotide sequence: TGTGCCATCAGTGAGCCGGGACAGGGGACAGATACGCAGTATTTT. Its protein product is CAISEPGQGTDTQYF.

There are a few counts of this clonotype. This chain links TRBV2 with TRBJ2-5, with 9 bases lining up with TRBD1. The V and J ends lost 0 bases and 4 bases, in that order; junction bases with no gene match: 3. This CDR3 has 15 amino acids. The V gene's germline CDR1 is SNHLY and CDR2 FYNNEI. The CDR3 nucleotides are TGTGCCAGCAGTGAAGCGCTGGGACAGGGAGAGACCCAGTACTTC. Translation: CASSEALGQGETQYF. Variable domain in full (rest from reference TRBV2 and TRBJ2-5): EPEVTQTPSHQVTQMGQEVILRCVPISNHLYFYWYRQILGQKVEFLVSFYNNEISEKSEIFDDQFSVERPDGSNFTLKIRSTKLEDSAMYFCASSEALGQGETQYFGPGTRLLVL.

This clonotype was counted only a few times. J is TRBJ2-3 and V is TRBV5-5; TRBD1 is a possible D gene (6 bases). This CDR3 contains 12 residues. Germline V gene data show CDR1 as SGHKS and CDR2 as YYEKEE (reference sequence). Trimming stripped 6 bases from V and 11 bases from J, with 16 bases between. The CDR3 bases are TGTGCCAGCAACAGGGCAACCCCACAGCAGTATTTT. Amino acids: CASNRATPQQYF.

The V gene is TRBV12-5, the J gene TRBJ1-2; no clear D gene. The germline gives CDR1 LGHNT, CDR2 FRNRAP. CDR3 length equals 11 residues. Trimming cost V 2 bases and J 3 bases, with 1 base left between them. CDR3 sequence (DNA): TGTGCTAGTGGTTTGTACTATGGCTACACCTTC. Translation gives CASGLYYGYTF.

This clonotype was observed a handful of times. The chain recombines TRBV7-2 with TRBJ2-7; 7 nucleotides align to TRBD1. The germline V gene has CDR1 SGHTA and CDR2 FQGNSA. There are 15 residues in the CDR3. Unmatched junction bases numbered 8, after V lost 3 bases and J lost 3 bases. For the CDR3, the DNA is TGTGCCAGCAGCTTGTACCGGGACAGTTTCTACGAGCAGTACGTC. This codes for CASSLYRDSFYEQYV.

The chain is built from TRBV20-1 and TRBJ1-1; D may be TRBD1 (5 bases). CDR1 and CDR2 (germline): DFQATT, SNEGSKA (reference sequence). V was shortened by 6 bases and J by 3 bases, with 8 bases between the two germline ends. The CDR3 covers 11 residues. CDR3 DNA: TGCAGTGCAGCAGGGCACACTGAAGCTTTCTTT. Translated: CSAAGHTEAFF.

This clonotype was detected only a few times. This rearrangement joins TRBV6-2 or TRBV6-3 to TRBJ2-3; 11 nucleotides agree with TRBD1. The CDR3 is 17 residues long. V was clipped by 0 bases and J by 6 bases; unmatched bases: 8. The germline V gene encodes CDR1 MNHEY and CDR2 SVGEGT. CDR3 DNA: TGTGCCAGCAGTTACTCCCGGGACAGGGGGTTCGCGGATACGCAGTATTTT. Protein: CASSYSRDRGFADTQYF.

This CDR3 reads CASSSGQYNSPLHF. Here the CDR3 DNA reads TGTGCCAGCAGCTCTGGACAGTATAATTCACCCCTCCACTTT. The rearrangement links TRBV7-2 to TRBJ1-6; perhaps TRBD1 as D (6 bases). V was clipped by 4 bases and J by 4 bases, with 8 bases between them. This CDR3 contains 14 residues. Looked up from germline, CDR1 is SGHTA and CDR2 is FQGNSA. Full variable domain (rest looked up from reference TRBV7-2 and TRBJ1-6): GAGVSQSPSNKVTEKGKDVELRCDPISGHTALYWYRQSLGQGLEFLIYFQGNSAPDKSGLPSDRFSAERTGGSVSTLTIQRTQQEDSAVYLCASSSGQYNSPLHFGNGTRLTVT.

This clonotype turned up a few times. This chain uses TRBV7-9 with TRBJ2-3; a weak D match, TRBD2 (7 bases). The V end lost 7 bases, the J end lost 4 bases, and 15 bases lay between the germline ends. This CDR3 is built from 14 residues. Germline V CDR1 and CDR2: SEHNR, FQNEAQ (reference sequence). As DNA, the CDR3 is TGTGCCAGCACCTCCCGCGGGGGCTCAGATACGCAGTATTTT. Amino acids: CASTSRGGSDTQYF.

This clonotype showed up just a few times. This rearrangement joins TRBV20-1 to TRBJ1-5, with unresolved D. The CDR3 is 14 residues long. The ends were cut back, 6 bases at V and 11 bases at J, with 23 bases in the middle. The germline CDR1 and CDR2 sequences are DFQATT and SNEGSKA (reference sequence). CDR3 DNA sequence: TGCAGTGCCGGGAACCGGGTCCATCCTGGAACCCAGCATTTT. Translation gives CSAGNRVHPGTQHF.

The chain carries TRBV20-1 and TRBJ1-4; D remains ambiguous. The V end lost 4 bases, the J end lost 4 bases, and 10 bases lay between the germline ends. This CDR3 has 13 amino acids. Germline loops: CDR1 DFQATT, CDR2 SNEGSKA (reference sequence). CDR3 protein: CSAKEGFNEKLFF. The CDR3 coding sequence is TGCAGTGCTAAAGAGGGTTTTAATGAAAAACTGTTTTTT.

The chain carries TRBV4-1 and TRBJ2-5; D possibly corresponds to TRBD2 (6 bases). The germline V gene encodes CDR1 MGHRA and CDR2 YSYEKL. The CDR3 consists of 14 residues. The germline V and J ends were trimmed by 1 base and 1 base, with 7 bases remaining between them. The CDR3 DNA reads TGCGCCAGCAGCCAAGGGGGGGTCCAAGAGACCCAGTACTTC. Protein sequence: CASSQGGVQETQYF.